This T cell receptor (beta chain) comes out of a study of siplizumab effects on memory and regulatory T cells. Overall study findings and caveats: Alloreactive sequences whose origin lay in unstimulated CD4+ memory cells were significantly reduced by siplizumab. Sequences below about 10^-5 frequency were poorly captured, and few alloreactive clones mapped to unstimulated subsets. Both greater diversity than memory cells and a major contribution to the alloresponse seemed to characterize naive T cells.

Around 10^5 TCR templates underwent assay in each sample. The table came from immunoSEQ multiplex PCR; TCRdb's copy has only in-frame clones and leaves some out. The table shows about 99,000 clones, with 85% to 95% occurring only once. With 3 bases clipped from V and 5 bases from J, the junction kept 8 bases outside the gene matches. This CDR3 contains 14 residues. Germline assignment: CDR1 GTSNPN and CDR2 SVGIG (reference sequence). As regards this clone: Antigen unknown.

Sequenced sample: Tregs sorted from blood. The gene calls are TRBV30 and TRBJ2-7, with 9 bases identical to TRBD2. The clonotype comes from a human donor in good health. CDR3: CAWRVSGSSHEQYF. The CDR3, as DNA: TGTGCCTGGAGGGTTAGCGGGAGTAGCCACGAGCAGTACTTC.